A single sample gave rise to the 9 T cell receptor beta chains below, sequenced in a study of T-cell reconstitution after alpha-beta-depleted transplantation in children. Researchers prepared the TCRbeta library using unique molecular identifiers, the study reports. Each CDR3 protein gets one entry after TCRdb re-called the PCR reads with MiXCR. The sample consists of roughly 790,000 distinct CDR3 sequences, around 15% of them appearing once. The input for sequencing was PBMCs, mostly from graft donor cells, taken 360 days after TCRalphabeta/CD19-depleted stem cell transplant. The receptors originated from a male patient between 10 and 17 years old who had a stem cell transplant for acute lymphoblastic leukemia, so the T cells may come from the graft donor.

J is TRBJ2-2 and V is TRBV12-3 or TRBV12-4, with 7 bases aligning to TRBD2. This CDR3 is 15 amino acids long. V was clipped by 3 bases and J by 6 bases; unmatched bases: 7. Here the CDR3 reads CASSLGGLGAGELFF. The CDR3 bases are TGTGCCAGCAGTTTGGGGGGGTTGGGGGCCGGGGAGCTGTTTTTT.

This clonotype was detected ten times or more. V and J are TRBV13 and TRBJ2-5; no reliable D call. The CDR3 has 16 amino acids. The germline V gene encodes CDR1 PRHDT and CDR2 FYEKMQ (reference sequence). The V end lost 5 bases, the J end lost 4 bases, and 20 bases lay between the germline ends. As DNA, the CDR3 is TGTGCCAGCAGCACTCGCCCGGCCTCGGTCCCAGAGACCCAGTACTTC. Protein sequence: CASSTRPASVPETQYF.

This clonotype appeared once. The chain uses TRBV7-7 and TRBJ2-1, with TRBD1 as a possible D gene (6 bases). CDR1 is SSHAT and CDR2 is FNYEAQ in the germline V gene (reference sequence). This CDR3 has 13 residues. Trimming pared 5 bases from V and 7 bases from J, leaving 12 bases between. This CDR3 reads CASSLQQGNEQFF. For the CDR3, the DNA is TGTGCCAGCAGCCTTCAACAGGGAAATGAGCAGTTCTTC.

The V call is TRBV5-6, the J call TRBJ2-5; D remains unclear. CDR1 and CDR2 from the germline V gene are SGHDT and YYEEEE. Trimming cost V 1 base and J 4 bases, with 8 bases left between them. The CDR3 extends over 13 amino acids. DNA of the CDR3: TGTGCCAGCAGCTTGACTACCGGAGAGACCCAGTACTTC. This codes for CASSLTTGETQYF.

This chain links TRBV4-1 with TRBJ2-5; D gene unclear. The V gene lost 2 bases and the J gene lost 5 bases, with 9 bases spanning the gap. Germline V gene data show CDR1 as MGHRA and CDR2 as YSYEKL. CDR3 length equals 13 residues. The CDR3 DNA reads TGCGCCAGCAGCCAAAGGCAGGCGGAGACCCAGTACTTC. It translates to CASSQRQAETQYF.

This clonotype appeared a few times. The CDR3 bases are TGTGCCAGCAGCTTAGGTCCACTAGCTAAAGGGCTGGAGCAGTTCTTC. It specifies CASSLGPLAKGLEQFF. The chain couples TRBV7-9 to TRBJ2-1; D possibly corresponds to TRBD2 (6 bases). The V end was cut by 1 base, the J end by 10 bases, with 20 bases between. The germline CDR1 and CDR2 sequences are SEHNR and FQNEAQ (reference sequence). This CDR3 has 16 amino acids. Together with reference TRBV7-9 and TRBJ2-1, the CDR3 gives the full variable domain: DTGVSQNPRHKITKRGQNVTFRCDPISEHNRLYWYRQTLGQGPEFLTYFQNEAQLEKSRLLSDRFSAERPKGSFSTLEIQRTEQGDSAMYLCASSLGPLAKGLEQFFGPGTRLTVL.

V gene TRBV12-3 or TRBV12-4 combines with J gene TRBJ2-1; a weak D match, TRBD2 (6 bases). Trimming took 6 bases from V and 6 from J, leaving 18 bases between them. The CDR3 spans 15 residues. CDR3 in DNA: TGTGCCAGCAGCCCGGGGGATTGGATGAGCAATGAGCAGTTCTTC. Protein product: CASSPGDWMSNEQFF.

This clonotype was counted only a few times. The chain is built from TRBV7-8 and TRBJ1-1, with TRBD1 as a possible D gene (6 bases). CDR1 is SGHVS and CDR2 is FQNEAQ in the germline V gene. This CDR3 comprises 17 residues. The germline V and J ends were trimmed by 2 bases and 1 base, with 17 bases remaining between them. The CDR3 here is CASSLLRVGAKNTEAFF. CDR3 coding DNA: TGTGCCAGCAGCTTATTACGTGTGGGGGCCAAGAACACTGAAGCTTTCTTT.

The chain employs TRBV3-1 and TRBJ2-7, with D possibly matching TRBD1 (5 bases). From germline, CDR1 is LGHDT and CDR2 YNNKEL (reference sequence). V shed 5 bases and J shed 6 bases, with 11 bases lying between them. This CDR3 is 12 amino acids long. CDR3 coding DNA: TGTGCCAGCAGCATTACAGGCGGCGAGCAGTACTTC. Translation: CASSITGGEQYF.